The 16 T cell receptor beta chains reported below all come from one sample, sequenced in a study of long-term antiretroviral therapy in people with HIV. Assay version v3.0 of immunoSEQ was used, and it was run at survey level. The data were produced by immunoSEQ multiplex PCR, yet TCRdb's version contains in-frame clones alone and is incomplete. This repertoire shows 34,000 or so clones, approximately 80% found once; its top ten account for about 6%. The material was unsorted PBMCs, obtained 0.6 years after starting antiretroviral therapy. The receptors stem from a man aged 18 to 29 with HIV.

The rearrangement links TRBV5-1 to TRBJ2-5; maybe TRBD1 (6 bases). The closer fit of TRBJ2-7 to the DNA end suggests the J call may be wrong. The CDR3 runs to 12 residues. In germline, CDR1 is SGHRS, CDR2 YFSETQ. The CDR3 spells CASSQGWAEQYF. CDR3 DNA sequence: TGCGCCAGCAGCCAGGGGTGGGCCGAGCAGTACTTC.

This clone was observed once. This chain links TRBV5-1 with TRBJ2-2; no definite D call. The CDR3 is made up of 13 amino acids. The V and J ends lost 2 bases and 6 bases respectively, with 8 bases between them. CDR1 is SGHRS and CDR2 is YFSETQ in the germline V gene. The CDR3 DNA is TGCGCCAGCAGCTTAAACAGCCCCGGGGAGCTGTTTTTT. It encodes CASSLNSPGELFF.

CDR3 sequence (DNA): TGTGCCAGCAGCCAAGATAGCGGGGCCCCGGGGACGAATGAGCAGTTCTTC. It specifies CASSQDSGAPGTNEQFF. The chain recombines TRBV14 with TRBJ2-1; TRBD2 agrees at 8 bases. This CDR3 is 17 amino acids long. In germline, CDR1 is SGHDN, CDR2 FVKESK. Trimming at V came to 0 bases and at J to 7 bases, leaving 11 bases not matched to a gene.

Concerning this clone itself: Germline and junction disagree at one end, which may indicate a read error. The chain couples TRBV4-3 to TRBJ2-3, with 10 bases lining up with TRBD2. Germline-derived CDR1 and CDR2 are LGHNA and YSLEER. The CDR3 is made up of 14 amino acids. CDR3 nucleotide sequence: TGCGCCAGCAGCCAAGATCGGGCTAGCGGGAGCGAATGTTTT. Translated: CASSQDRASGSECF.

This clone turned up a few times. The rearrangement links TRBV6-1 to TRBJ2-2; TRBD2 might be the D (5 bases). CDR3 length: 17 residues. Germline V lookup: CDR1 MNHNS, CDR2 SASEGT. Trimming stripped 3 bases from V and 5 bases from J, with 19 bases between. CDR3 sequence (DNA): TGTGCCAGCAGTGATGTAGCGCCTCTAATGGGAACCGGGGAGCTGTTTTTT. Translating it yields CASSDVAPLMGTGELFF.

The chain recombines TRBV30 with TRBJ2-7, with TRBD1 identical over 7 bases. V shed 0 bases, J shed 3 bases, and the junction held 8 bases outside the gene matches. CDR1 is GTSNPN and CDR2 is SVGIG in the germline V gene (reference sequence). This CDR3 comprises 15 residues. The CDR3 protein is CAWSVWRQGHYEQYF. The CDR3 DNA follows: TGTGCCTGGAGTGTATGGAGACAGGGCCACTACGAGCAGTACTTC.

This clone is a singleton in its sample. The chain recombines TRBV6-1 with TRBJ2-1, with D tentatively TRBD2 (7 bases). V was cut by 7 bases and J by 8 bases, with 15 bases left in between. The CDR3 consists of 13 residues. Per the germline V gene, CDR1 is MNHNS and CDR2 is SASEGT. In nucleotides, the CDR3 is TGTGCCAGCACTAGAGTAGGGGGGGATGAGCAGTTCTTC. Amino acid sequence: CASTRVGGDEQFF.

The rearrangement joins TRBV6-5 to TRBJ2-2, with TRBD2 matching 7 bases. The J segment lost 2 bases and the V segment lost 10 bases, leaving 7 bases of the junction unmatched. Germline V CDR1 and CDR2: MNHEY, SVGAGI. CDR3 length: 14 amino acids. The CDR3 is CATTRGSNTGELFF. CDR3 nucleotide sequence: TGTGCCACGACGCGGGGGTCTAACACCGGGGAGCTGTTTTTT.

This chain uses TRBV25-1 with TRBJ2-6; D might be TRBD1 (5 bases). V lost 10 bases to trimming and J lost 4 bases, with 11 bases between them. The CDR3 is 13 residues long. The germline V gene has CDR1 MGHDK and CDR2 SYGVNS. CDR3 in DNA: TGTGCCACCCAGGGCTCAGGGGCCAACGTCCTGACTTTC. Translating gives CATQGSGANVLTF.

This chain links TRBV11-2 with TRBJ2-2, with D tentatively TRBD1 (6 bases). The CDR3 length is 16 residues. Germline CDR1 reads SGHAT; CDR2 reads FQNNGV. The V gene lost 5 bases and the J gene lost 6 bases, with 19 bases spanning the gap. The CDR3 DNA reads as TGTGCCAGCAGCCCTAGACCCGCAGGGGTTTCCGGGGAGCTGTTTTTT. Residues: CASSPRPAGVSGELFF.

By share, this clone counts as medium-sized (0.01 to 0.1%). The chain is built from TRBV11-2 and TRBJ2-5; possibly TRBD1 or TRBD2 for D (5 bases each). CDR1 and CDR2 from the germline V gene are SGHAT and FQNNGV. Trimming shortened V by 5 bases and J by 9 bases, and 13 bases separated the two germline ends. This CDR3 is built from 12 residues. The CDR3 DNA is TGTGCCAGCAGCGCAACCGGGGACCCCCAGTACTTC. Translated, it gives CASSATGDPQYF.

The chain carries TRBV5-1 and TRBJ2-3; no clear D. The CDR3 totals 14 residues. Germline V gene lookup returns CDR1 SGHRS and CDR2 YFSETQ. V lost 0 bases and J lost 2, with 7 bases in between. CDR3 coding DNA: TGCGCCAGCAGCTTGGGGGCTCTCACAGATACGCAGTATTTT. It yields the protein CASSLGALTDTQYF.

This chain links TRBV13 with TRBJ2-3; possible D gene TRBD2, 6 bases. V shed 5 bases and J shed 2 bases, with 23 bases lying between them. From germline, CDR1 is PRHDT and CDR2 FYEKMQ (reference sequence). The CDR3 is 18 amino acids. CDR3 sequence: CASSRRTTDWTFTDTQYF. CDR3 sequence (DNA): TGTGCCAGCAGCAGACGGACTACGGACTGGACATTCACAGATACGCAGTATTTT.

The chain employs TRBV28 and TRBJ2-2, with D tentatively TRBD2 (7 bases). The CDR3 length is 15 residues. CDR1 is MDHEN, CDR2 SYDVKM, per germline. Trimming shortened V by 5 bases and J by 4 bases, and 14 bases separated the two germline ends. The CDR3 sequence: CASSSQGRVTGELFF. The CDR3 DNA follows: TGTGCCAGCAGTAGCCAGGGGAGGGTCACCGGGGAGCTGTTTTTT.

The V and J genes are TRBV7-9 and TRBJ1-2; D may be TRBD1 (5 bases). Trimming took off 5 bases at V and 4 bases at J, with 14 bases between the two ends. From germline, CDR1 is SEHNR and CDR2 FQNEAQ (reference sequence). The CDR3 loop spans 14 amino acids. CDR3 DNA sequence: TGTGCCAGCAGCACGGGGACCGTCTTCTATGGCTACACCTTC. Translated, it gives CASSTGTVFYGYTF.

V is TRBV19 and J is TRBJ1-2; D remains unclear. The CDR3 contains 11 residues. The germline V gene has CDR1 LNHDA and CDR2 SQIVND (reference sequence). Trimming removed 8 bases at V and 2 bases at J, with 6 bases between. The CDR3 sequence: CASRLNYGYTF. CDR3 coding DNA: TGTGCCAGTCGCCTGAACTATGGCTACACCTTC.